The 21 T cell receptor beta chains presented below share a single source sample, sequenced in a study of cytomegalovirus exposure and HLA in healthy donors. The method was immunoSEQ multiplex PCR; TCRdb's version includes in-frame clones alone and lacks a portion of them. The data show 250,000 or so clones, about 86% seen once. The source material was PBMCs. These receptor sequences come from a man between 18 and 35 years old in good health and CMV-seronegative.

The chain employs TRBV5-4 and TRBJ2-7, with 10 bases identical to TRBD1. This CDR3 has 13 residues. With V trimmed by 3 bases and J by 3 bases, 0 bases remained unmatched. CDR1 SGHNT and CDR2 YYREEE come from the germline V gene (reference sequence). CDR3 residues: CASSWDRGYEQYF. CDR3 bases: TGTGCCAGCAGCTGGGACAGGGGCTACGAGCAGTACTTC. Filled out from reference TRBV5-4 and TRBJ2-7, the complete variable domain reads ETGVTQSPTHLIKTRGQQVTLRCSSQSGHNTVSWYQQALGQGPQFIFQYYREEENGRGNFPPRFSGLQFPNYSSELNVNALELDDSALYLCASSWDRGYEQYFGPGTRLTVT.

The sample holds a few counts of this clone. The CDR3, as DNA: TGTGCCAGCAGTTACGGGTCGGGGAATTATTCACCCCTCCACTTT. This sequence encodes CASSYGSGNYSPLHF. This chain uses TRBV6-5 with TRBJ1-6; D not certain. V was trimmed by 2 bases and J by 8 bases, leaving 13 bases between them. The CDR3 sequence is 15 residues long. Germline CDR1 and CDR2: MNHEY and SVGAGI.

The chain recombines TRBV7-2 with TRBJ1-6; TRBD1 is a possible D gene (6 bases). Trimming took off 5 bases at V and 10 bases at J, with 15 bases between the two ends. This CDR3 has 14 residues. Germline V gene sequence: CDR1 SGHTA, CDR2 FQGNSA. CDR3 nucleotide sequence: TGTGCCAGCAGCGAAAGGACAGCTCGGTCACCCCTCCACTTT. It codes for CASSERTARSPLHF.

This chain uses TRBV7-2 with TRBJ1-1, with TRBD1 identical over 10 bases. Unmatched junction bases numbered 7, after V lost 5 bases and J lost 1 base. CDR1 and CDR2 (germline): SGHTA, FQGNSA. This CDR3 is 16 amino acids long. This CDR3 is CASSARRQGANTEAFF. CDR3 in DNA: TGTGCCAGCAGCGCCCGCAGACAGGGGGCGAACACTGAAGCTTTCTTT.

The chain has TRBV6-4 and TRBJ2-3; no firm D call. The CDR3 covers 16 residues. CDR1 is MRHNA, CDR2 SNTAGT, per germline. V gave up 2 bases and J gave up 0 bases, with 12 bases separating them. The CDR3 region has the DNA TGTGCCAGCAGTGACCTCGGAACAGCTAGCACAGATACGCAGTATTTT. Its protein is CASSDLGTASTDTQYF.

The chain couples TRBV7-6 to TRBJ2-7, with D possibly matching TRBD2 (5 bases). The germline CDR1 and CDR2 sequences are SGHVS and FNYEAQ. This CDR3 spans 16 amino acids. Trimming shortened V by 1 base and J by 3 bases, and 16 bases separated the two germline ends. This CDR3 is CASSLEAGVGNYEQYF. The CDR3, as DNA: TGTGCCAGCAGCTTAGAGGCCGGGGTGGGTAACTACGAGCAGTACTTC.

This clone came up a few times. V usage is TRBV7-9 and J usage is TRBJ2-7; D remains unclear. V lost 4 bases and J 6 bases, leaving 7 bases between the germline ends. Looked up from germline, CDR1 is SEHNR and CDR2 is FQNEAQ (reference sequence). CDR3 length: 11 amino acids. CDR3 sequence: CASSSSPEQYF. The CDR3 DNA sequence: TGTGCCAGCAGCTCCAGTCCCGAGCAGTACTTC. The whole variable domain, remainder taken from reference TRBV7-9 and TRBJ2-7, is DTGVSQNPRHKITKRGQNVTFRCDPISEHNRLYWYRQTLGQGPEFLTYFQNEAQLEKSRLLSDRFSAERPKGSFSTLEIQRTEQGDSAMYLCASSSSPEQYFGPGTRLTVT.

The genes are TRBV7-3 and TRBJ2-3, with 8 bases aligning to TRBD1. This CDR3 has 17 residues. Looked up from germline, CDR1 is SGHTA and CDR2 is FQGTGA. Trimming at V came to 5 bases and at J to 4 bases, leaving 14 bases not matched to a gene. The CDR3 DNA is TGTGCCAGCAGCAACTCCCCCGGACAGGGCGTTCCAGATACGCAGTATTTT. Encoded protein: CASSNSPGQGVPDTQYF.

The rearrangement joins TRBV27 to TRBJ2-2; TRBD1 might be the D (6 bases). CDR1 MNHEY and CDR2 SMNVEV come from the germline V gene (reference sequence). This CDR3 region has 15 residues. The V end lost 4 bases, the J end lost 6 bases, and 15 bases lay between the germline ends. The CDR3 reads CASSSYREGAGELFF. For the CDR3, the DNA is TGTGCCAGCAGTTCTTACAGAGAGGGGGCCGGGGAGCTGTTTTTT.

The V call is TRBV19, the J call TRBJ2-7; 9 nucleotides agree with TRBD1. The junction had 6 bases not matched to a gene; V was cut back by 3 bases and J by 3 bases. From germline, CDR1 is LNHDA and CDR2 SQIVND (reference sequence). The CDR3 consists of 15 residues. The DNA of the CDR3 is TGTGCCAGTAGTATCTCCGGGACAGGGATCTACGAGCAGTACTTC. Translation: CASSISGTGIYEQYF.

The rearrangement joins TRBV7-3 to TRBJ2-1; 10 nucleotides match TRBD2. Germline values: CDR1 SGHTA, CDR2 FQGTGA. V lost 8 bases to trimming and J lost 3 bases; unmatched junction nucleotides: 7. This CDR3 is built from 15 residues. The CDR3 is CASGPKREGYNEQFF. The CDR3 region has the DNA TGTGCCAGCGGCCCGAAGCGGGAGGGCTACAATGAGCAGTTCTTC.

This chain uses TRBV28 with TRBJ1-3; no definite D call. V was shortened by 4 bases and J by 8 bases, with 12 bases between the two germline ends. Germline-derived CDR1 and CDR2 are MDHEN and SYDVKM. The CDR3 has 13 residues. CDR3 sequence: CASSSASRDTIYF. For the CDR3, the DNA is TGTGCCAGCAGTTCAGCGTCTCGGGACACCATATATTTT. Full variable domain (remainder filled in from reference TRBV28 and TRBJ1-3): DVKVTQSSRYLVKRTGEKVFLECVQDMDHENMFWYRQDPGLGLRLIYFSYDVKMKEKGDIPEGYSVSREKKERFSLILESASTNQTSMYLCASSSASRDTIYFGEGSWLTVV.

The V gene is TRBV4-3, the J gene TRBJ2-2, with 7 positions matching TRBD1. Germline V gives CDR1 LGHNA, CDR2 YSLEER. With 4 bases clipped from V and 1 base from J, the junction kept 6 bases outside the gene matches. This CDR3 contains 16 residues. Here the CDR3 reads CASSPSRTGNTGELFF. The DNA of the CDR3 is TGCGCCAGCAGCCCCTCCCGGACAGGGAACACCGGGGAGCTGTTTTTT.

The chain carries TRBV4-1 and TRBJ1-2; D gene uncertain. Germline V gene lookup returns CDR1 MGHRA and CDR2 YSYEKL. CDR3 length: 16 amino acids. V dropped 1 base and J dropped 3 bases, with 15 bases sitting between them. The CDR3 DNA is TGCGCCAGCAGCCAAGGACTTACAAACAAGTACTATGGCTACACCTTC. Amino acids: CASSQGLTNKYYGYTF.

The rearrangement uses TRBV7-6 and TRBJ2-6; D remains unclear. Germline loops: CDR1 SGHVS, CDR2 FNYEAQ. The CDR3 is made up of 14 amino acids. V lost 9 bases and J 4 bases, leaving 13 bases between the germline ends. In nucleotides, the CDR3 is TGTGCCAGTGGTCGGGTACCCGGGGCCAACGTCCTGACTTTC. Encoded protein: CASGRVPGANVLTF.

This clone was detected a few times. The CDR3 DNA follows: TGCGCCAGCAGCAAGGACAGGGATAGTGAAGCTTTCTTT. Amino acid sequence: CASSKDRDSEAFF. The J gene is TRBJ1-1, the V gene TRBV5-1, with 8 bases fitting TRBD1. Trimming at V came to 4 bases and at J to 7 bases, leaving 6 bases not matched to a gene. This CDR3 is 13 amino acids long. Germline V CDR1 and CDR2: SGHRS, YFSETQ.

The rearrangement uses TRBV28 and TRBJ2-5, with D maybe TRBD1 (7 bases). Germline V gene sequence: CDR1 MDHEN, CDR2 SYDVKM. The germline V and J ends were trimmed by 5 bases and 5 bases, with 15 bases remaining between them. The CDR3 is 14 amino acids. The chain's CDR3 is CASSTPGGMETQYF. The DNA for the CDR3 is TGTGCCAGCAGTACCCCAGGGGGGATGGAGACCCAGTACTTC.

Only one count was recorded for this clone. The J gene is TRBJ2-5, the V gene TRBV5-1, with 7 bases matching TRBD1. This CDR3 region has 14 residues. Germline V gene sequence: CDR1 SGHRS, CDR2 YFSETQ. V shed 2 bases, J shed 0 bases, and the junction held 1 base outside the gene matches. The CDR3 sequence is CASSLQGNQETQYF. CDR3 coding DNA: TGCGCCAGCAGCTTACAGGGGAACCAAGAGACCCAGTACTTC.

This chain links TRBV9 with TRBJ1-2, with D possibly being TRBD1 (5 bases). CDR1 is SGDLS, CDR2 YYNGEE, per germline. This CDR3 contains 15 residues. The V end was cut by 0 bases, the J end by 4 bases, with 13 bases between. CDR3: CASSVESDSFYGYTF. The CDR3 region has the DNA TGTGCCAGCAGCGTAGAATCTGACAGCTTCTATGGCTACACCTTC.

The chain joins TRBV2 to TRBJ2-5; 7 nucleotides line up with TRBD1. The V and J ends lost 8 bases and 1 base, in that order; junction bases with no gene match: 4. The CDR3 contains 13 residues. From germline, CDR1 is SNHLY and CDR2 FYNNEI. CDR3: CASSGQPQETQYF. CDR3 nucleotide sequence: TGTGCCAGCTCGGGACAGCCCCAAGAGACCCAGTACTTC.

V and J are TRBV4-1 and TRBJ2-7; TRBD1 matches at 8 bases. Trimming at V came to 4 bases and at J to 1 base, leaving 6 bases not matched to a gene. This CDR3 is 15 amino acids long. CDR1 is MGHRA, CDR2 YSYEKL, per germline. In nucleotides, the CDR3 is TGCGCCAGCAGCCTAAGGACAGGGATATCCTACGAGCAGTACTTC. Residues: CASSLRTGISYEQYF.